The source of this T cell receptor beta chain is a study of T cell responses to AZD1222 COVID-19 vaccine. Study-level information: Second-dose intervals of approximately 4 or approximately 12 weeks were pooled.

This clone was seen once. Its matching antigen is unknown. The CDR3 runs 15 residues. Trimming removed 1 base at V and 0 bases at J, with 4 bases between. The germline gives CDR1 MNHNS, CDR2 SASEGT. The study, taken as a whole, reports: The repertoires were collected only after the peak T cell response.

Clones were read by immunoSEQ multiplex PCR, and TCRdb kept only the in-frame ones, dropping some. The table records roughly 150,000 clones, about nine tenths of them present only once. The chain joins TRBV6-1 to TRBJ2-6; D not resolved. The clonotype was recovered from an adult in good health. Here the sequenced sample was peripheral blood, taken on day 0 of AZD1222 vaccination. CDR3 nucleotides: TGTGCCAGCAGTGAAGGGTACTCTGGGGCCAACGTCCTGACTTTC. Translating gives CASSEGYSGANVLTF.